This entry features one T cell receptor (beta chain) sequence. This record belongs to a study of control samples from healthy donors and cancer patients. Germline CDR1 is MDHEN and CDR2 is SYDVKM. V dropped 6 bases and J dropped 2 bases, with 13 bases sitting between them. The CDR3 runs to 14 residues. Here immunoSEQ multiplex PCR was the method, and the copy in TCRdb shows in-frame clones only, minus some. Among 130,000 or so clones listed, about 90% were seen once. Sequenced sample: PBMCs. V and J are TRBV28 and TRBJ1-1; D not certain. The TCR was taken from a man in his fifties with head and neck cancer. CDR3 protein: CASRPRTLNTEAFF. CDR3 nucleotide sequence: TGTGCCAGCAGACCCCGTACACTCAACACTGAAGCTTTCTTT. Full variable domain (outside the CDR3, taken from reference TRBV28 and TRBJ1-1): DVKVTQSSRYLVKRTGEKVFLECVQDMDHENMFWYRQDPGLGLRLIYFSYDVKMKEKGDIPEGYSVSREKKERFSLILESASTNQTSMYLCASRPRTLNTEAFFGQGTRLTVV.